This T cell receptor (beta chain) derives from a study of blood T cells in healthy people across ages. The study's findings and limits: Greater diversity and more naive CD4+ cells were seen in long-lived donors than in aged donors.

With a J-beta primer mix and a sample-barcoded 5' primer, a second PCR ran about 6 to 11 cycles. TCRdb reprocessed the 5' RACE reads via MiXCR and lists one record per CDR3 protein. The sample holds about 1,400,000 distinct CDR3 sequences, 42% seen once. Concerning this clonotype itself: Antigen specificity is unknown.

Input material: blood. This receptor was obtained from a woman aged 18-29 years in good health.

The CDR3 reads CASSLLLVQPNTEAFF. The CDR3 bases are TGTGCCAGCAGCTTATTACTGGTACAGCCGAACACTGAAGCTTTCTTT. J is TRBJ1-1 and V is TRBV7-9; D unclear. Per germline, CDR1 SEHNR and CDR2 FQNEAQ (reference sequence). Trimming left V 2 bases short and J 1 base short, with 14 bases between. The CDR3 spans 16 residues.